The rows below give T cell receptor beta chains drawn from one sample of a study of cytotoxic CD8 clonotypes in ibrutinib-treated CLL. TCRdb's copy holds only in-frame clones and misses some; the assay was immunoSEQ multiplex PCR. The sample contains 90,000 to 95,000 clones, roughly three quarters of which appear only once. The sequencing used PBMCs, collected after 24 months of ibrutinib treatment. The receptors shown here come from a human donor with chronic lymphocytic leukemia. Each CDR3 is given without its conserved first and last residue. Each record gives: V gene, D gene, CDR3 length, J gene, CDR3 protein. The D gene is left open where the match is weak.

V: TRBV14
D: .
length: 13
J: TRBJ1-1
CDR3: ASSPPGGGGTEAF

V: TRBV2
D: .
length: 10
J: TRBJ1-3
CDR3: ASRLSGNTIY

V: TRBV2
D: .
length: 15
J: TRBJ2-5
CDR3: ASIRTNKGKTQETQY

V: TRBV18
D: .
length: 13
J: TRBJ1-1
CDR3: ASSQGGGMNTEAF

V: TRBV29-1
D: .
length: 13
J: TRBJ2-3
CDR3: SVEAAKGSTDTQY

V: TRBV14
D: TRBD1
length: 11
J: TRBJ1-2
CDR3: ASSWDRGYGYT

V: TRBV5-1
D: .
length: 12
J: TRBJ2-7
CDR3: ASSLAADSYEQY

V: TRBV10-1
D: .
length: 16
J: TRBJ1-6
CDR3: ASSSYGPTLPRCSPLH

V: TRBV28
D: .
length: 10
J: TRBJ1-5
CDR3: ASSSPHQPQH

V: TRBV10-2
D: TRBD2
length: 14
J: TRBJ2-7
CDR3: ASSNTAGATLREQY

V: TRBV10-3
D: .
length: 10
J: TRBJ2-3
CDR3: AISESGDTQY

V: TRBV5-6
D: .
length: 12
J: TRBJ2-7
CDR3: ASSFVAGQYEQY

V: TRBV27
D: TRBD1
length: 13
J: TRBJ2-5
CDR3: ASKTLGQGKETQY

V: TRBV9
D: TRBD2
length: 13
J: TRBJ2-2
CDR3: ASSVGLADTGELF

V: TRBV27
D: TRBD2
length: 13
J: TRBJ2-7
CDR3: ASSFASGRSYEQY

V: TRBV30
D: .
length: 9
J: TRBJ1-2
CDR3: AWTSLYGYT

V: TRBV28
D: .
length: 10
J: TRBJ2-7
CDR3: ASSQGRDEQY

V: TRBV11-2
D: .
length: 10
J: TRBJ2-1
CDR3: ASSLVTNEQF

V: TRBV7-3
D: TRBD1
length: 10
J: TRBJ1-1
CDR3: ASRSGQDEAF

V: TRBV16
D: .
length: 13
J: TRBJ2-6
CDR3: ASSLQWSGANVLT

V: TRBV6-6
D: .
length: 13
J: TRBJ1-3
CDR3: ASSYSIREGNTIY

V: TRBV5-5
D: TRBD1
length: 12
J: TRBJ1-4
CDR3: ASSPGQGHEKLF

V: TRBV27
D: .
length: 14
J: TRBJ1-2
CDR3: ASSLFTGQPSVGYT

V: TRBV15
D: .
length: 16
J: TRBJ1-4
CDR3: ATSRGGGEGFKYEKLF

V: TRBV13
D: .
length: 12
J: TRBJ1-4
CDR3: ASSLRGANEKLF

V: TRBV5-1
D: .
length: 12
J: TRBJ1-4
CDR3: ASSLGQGWEKLF

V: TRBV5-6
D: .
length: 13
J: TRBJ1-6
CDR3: ASRSFAPRGAPLH

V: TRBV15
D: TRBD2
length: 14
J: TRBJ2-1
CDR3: ATRQGGAGDYNEQF

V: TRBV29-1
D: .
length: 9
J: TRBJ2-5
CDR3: SVSTGETQY

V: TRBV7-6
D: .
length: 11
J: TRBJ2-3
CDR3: ASSSLETDTQY

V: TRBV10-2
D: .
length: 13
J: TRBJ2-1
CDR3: ASRRPLGRDNEQF

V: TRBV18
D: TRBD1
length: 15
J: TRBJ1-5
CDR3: ASSPPNPGQSNQPQH

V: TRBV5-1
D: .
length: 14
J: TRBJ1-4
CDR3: ASSLSGVGKNEKLF

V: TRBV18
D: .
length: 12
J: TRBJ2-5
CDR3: ASSPVGAQETQY

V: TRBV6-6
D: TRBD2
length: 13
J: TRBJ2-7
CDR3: ASSYSLRETHEQY

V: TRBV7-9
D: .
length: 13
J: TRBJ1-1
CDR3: ASRREGVRNTEAF

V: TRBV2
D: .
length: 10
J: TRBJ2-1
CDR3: ASSERRYEQF

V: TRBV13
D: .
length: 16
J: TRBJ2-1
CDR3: ASSLDSRAGRTYNEQF

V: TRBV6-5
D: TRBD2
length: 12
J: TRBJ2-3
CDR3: ASSRLAGGDTQY

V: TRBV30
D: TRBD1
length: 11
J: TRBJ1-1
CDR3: AWSGQGRTEAF

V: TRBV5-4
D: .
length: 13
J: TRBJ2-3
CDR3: ASSLGGRASDTQY

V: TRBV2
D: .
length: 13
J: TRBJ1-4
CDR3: ASSELFSQTEKLF

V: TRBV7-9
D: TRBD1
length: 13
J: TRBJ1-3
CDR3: ASRARDRAGNTIY

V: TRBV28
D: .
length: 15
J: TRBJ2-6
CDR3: ASSYPGAGTGANVLT

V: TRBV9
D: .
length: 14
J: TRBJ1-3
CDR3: ASSVAYRSSGNTIY

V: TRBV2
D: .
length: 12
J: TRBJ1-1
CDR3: ASSDIGGNTEAF

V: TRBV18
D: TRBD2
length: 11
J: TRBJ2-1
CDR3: ASSLGLGAEQF

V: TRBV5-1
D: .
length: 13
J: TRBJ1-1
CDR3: ASSLDGQKNTEAF

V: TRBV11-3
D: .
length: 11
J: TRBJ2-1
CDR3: ASSPEGRSEQF

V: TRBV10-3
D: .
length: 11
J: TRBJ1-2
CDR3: AITDLGGYGYT

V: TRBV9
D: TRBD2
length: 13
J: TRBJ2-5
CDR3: ASSVGGRAEETQY

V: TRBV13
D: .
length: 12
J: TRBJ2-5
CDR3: ASSLRQGGETQY

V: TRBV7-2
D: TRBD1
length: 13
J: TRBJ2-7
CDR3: ASSEGQGGTYEQY

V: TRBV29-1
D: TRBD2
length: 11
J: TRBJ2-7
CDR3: SVEASGRSEQY

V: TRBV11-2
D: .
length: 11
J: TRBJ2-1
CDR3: ASSNDRGNEQF